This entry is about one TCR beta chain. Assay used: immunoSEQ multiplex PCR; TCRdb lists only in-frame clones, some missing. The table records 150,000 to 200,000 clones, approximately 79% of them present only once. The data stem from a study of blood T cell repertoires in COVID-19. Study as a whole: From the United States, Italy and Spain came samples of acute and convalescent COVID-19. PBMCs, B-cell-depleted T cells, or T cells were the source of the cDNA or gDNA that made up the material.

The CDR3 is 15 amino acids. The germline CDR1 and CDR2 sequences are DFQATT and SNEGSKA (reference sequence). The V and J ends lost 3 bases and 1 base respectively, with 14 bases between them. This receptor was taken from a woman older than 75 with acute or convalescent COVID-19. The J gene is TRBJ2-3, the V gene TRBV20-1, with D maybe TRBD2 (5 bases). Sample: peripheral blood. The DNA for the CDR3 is TGCAGTGCTAGTTTCCGTCGGGGAGGCACAGATACGCAGTATTTT. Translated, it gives CSASFRRGGTDTQYF.